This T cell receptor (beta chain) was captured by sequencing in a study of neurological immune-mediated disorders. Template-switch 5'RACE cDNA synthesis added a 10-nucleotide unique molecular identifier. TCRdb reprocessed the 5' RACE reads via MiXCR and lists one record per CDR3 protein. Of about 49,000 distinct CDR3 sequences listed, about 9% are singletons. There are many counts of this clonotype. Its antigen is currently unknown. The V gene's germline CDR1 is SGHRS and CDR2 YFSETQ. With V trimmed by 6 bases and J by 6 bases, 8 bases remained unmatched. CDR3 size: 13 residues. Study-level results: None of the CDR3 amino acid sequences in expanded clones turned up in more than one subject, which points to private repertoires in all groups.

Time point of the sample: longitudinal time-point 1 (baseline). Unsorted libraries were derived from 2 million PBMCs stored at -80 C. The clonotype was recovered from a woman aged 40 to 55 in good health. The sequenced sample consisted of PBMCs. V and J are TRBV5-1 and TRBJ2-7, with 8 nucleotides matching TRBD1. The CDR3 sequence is CASKVGTGGEQYF. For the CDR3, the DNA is TGCGCCAGCAAGGTCGGGACAGGCGGCGAGCAGTACTTC.